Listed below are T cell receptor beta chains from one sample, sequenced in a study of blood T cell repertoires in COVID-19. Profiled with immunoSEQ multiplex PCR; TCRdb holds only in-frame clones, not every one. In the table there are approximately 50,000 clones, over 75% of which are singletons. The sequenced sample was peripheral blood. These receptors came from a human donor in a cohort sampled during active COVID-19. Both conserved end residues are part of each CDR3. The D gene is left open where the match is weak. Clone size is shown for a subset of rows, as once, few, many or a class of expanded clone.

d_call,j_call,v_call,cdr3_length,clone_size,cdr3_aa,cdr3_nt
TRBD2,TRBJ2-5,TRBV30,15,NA,CAWNLAGGPGETQYF,TGTGCCTGGAACCTAGCGGGAGGGCCGGGGGAGACCCAGTACTTC
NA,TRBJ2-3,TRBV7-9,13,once,CASSLSGTDTQYF,TGTGCCAGCAGCTTATCAGGCACAGATACGCAGTATTTT
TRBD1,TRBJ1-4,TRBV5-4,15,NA,CASSATGGNGEKLFF,TGTGCCAGCAGCGCAACAGGGGGCAATGGTGAAAAACTGTTTTTT
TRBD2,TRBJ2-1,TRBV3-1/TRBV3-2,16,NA,CASSQPGTRTHNEQFF,TGTGCCAGCAGCCAACCCGGGACTAGGACTCACAATGAGCAGTTCTTC
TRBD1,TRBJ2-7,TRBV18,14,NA,CASSPQTGINEQYF,TGTGCCAGCTCACCACAGACAGGGATCAACGAGCAGTACTTC
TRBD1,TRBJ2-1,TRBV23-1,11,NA,CASSRGGEQFF,TGCGCCAGCAGTCGAGGGGGCGAGCAGTTCTTC
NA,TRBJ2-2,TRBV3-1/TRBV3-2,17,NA,CASSQPSGSGNTGELFF,TGTGCCAGCAGCCAGCCATCGGGGAGTGGGAACACCGGGGAGCTGTTTTTT
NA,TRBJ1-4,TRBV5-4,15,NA,CASSLRAGQNEKLFF,TGTGCCAGCAGCTTGAGGGCAGGGCAAAATGAAAAACTGTTTTTT
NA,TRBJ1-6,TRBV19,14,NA,CASRSTGNNSPLHF,TGTGCCAGTAGATCAACAGGCAATAATTCACCCCTCCACTTT
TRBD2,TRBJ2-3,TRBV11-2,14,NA,CASSLASWGGTQYF,TGTGCCAGCAGCTTAGCCAGCTGGGGGGGTACGCAGTATTTT
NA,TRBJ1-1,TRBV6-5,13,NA,CASSYRGVGGAFF,TGTGCCAGCAGTTACAGGGGCGTCGGTGGAGCTTTCTTT
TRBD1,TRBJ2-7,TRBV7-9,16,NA,CASSLEGGQSIYEQYF,TGTGCCAGCAGCTTAGAAGGGGGACAGTCTATCTACGAGCAGTACTTC
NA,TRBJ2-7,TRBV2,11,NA,CASRDRYEQYF,TGTGCCAGCAGGGACAGATACGAGCAGTACTTC
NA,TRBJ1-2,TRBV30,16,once,CAWTRLELVWGVGYTF,TGTGCCTGGACTCGCCTCGAACTGGTTTGGGGCGTTGGCTACACCTTC
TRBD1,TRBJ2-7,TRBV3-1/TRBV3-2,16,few,CASSPPWTGLTYEQYF,TGTGCCAGCAGCCCACCCTGGACAGGGCTTACCTACGAGCAGTACTTC
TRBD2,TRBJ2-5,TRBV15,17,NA,CATSRGSTSGSQETQYF,TGTGCCACCAGCAGGGGTTCGACTAGCGGCTCCCAAGAGACCCAGTACTTC
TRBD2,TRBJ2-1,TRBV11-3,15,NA,CASSLRGRARDEQFF,TGTGCCAGCAGCCTTCGCGGGAGGGCCCGCGATGAGCAGTTCTTC
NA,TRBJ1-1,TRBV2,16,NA,CASSVGSGGTNTEAFF,TGTGCCAGCAGTGTGGGATCGGGGGGTACTAACACTGAAGCTTTCTTT
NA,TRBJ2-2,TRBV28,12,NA,CASSRQTEELFF,TGTGCCAGCAGTCGACAAACAGAGGAGCTGTTTTTT
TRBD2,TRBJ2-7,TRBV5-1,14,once,CASSLRGRGHEQYF,TGCGCCAGCAGCTTGCGCGGGAGGGGCCACGAGCAGTACTTC
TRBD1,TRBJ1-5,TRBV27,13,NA,CASTQGANQPQHF,TGTGCCAGCACCCAGGGGGCCAATCAGCCCCAGCATTTT
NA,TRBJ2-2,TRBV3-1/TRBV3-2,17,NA,CASSQVFGQGKTGELFF,TGTGCCAGCAGCCAAGTATTTGGGCAGGGGAAGACCGGGGAGCTGTTTTTT
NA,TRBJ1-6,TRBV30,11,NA,CAWSLNSPLHF,TGTGCCTGGAGTCTCAATTCACCCCTCCACTTT
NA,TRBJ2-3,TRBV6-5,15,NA,CASSDGRAGGDTQYF,TGTGCCAGCAGCGACGGTCGGGCCGGGGGAGATACGCAGTATTTT
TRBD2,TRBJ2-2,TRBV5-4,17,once,CASSNLTSGRSAGELFF,TGTGCCAGCAGCAACCTGACTAGCGGGAGGTCGGCCGGGGAGCTGTTTTTT
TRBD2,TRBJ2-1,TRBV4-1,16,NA,CASSQPERDLYNEQFF,TGCGCCAGCAGCCAACCTGAGCGGGACCTATACAATGAGCAGTTCTTC
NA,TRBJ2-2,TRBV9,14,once,CASSLDPETGELFF,TGTGCCAGCAGTCTAGATCCAGAGACCGGGGAGCTGTTTTTT
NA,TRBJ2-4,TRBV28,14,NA,CASSLQGTKNIQYF,TGTGCCAGCAGTTTACAGGGAACCAAAAACATTCAGTACTTC
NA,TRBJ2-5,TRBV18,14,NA,CASSPTGWRETQYF,TGTGCCAGCTCACCAACAGGGTGGAGGGAGACCCAGTACTTC
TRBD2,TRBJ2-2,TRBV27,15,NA,CASSLSGEVPGELFF,TGTGCCAGCAGTTTAAGCGGGGAGGTCCCCGGGGAGCTGTTTTTT
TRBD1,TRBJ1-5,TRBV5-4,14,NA,CASSLGGTDQPQHF,TGTGCCAGCAGCTTGGGAGGGACAGATCAGCCCCAGCATTTT
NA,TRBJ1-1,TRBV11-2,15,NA,CASSLGFGGRREAFF,TGTGCCAGCAGCTTAGGTTTCGGGGGACGCCGTGAAGCTTTCTTT
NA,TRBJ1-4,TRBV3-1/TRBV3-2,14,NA,CASSSGEEQGKLFF,TGTGCCAGCAGCTCCGGCGAGGAACAGGGAAAACTGTTTTTT
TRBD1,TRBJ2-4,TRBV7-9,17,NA,CASSGTGDAIAKNIQYF,TGTGCCAGCAGCGGGACAGGAGACGCGATAGCCAAAAACATTCAGTACTTC
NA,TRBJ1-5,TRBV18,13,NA,CASSPGGYQPQHF,TGTGCCAGCTCACCAGGGGGGTACCAGCCCCAGCATTTT
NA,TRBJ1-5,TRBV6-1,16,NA,CASSESAGAGNQPQHF,TGTGCCAGCAGTGAATCGGCAGGAGCAGGGAATCAGCCCCAGCATTTT
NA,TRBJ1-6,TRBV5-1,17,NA,CASSLSGVSSYNSPLHF,TGCGCCAGCAGCTTATCAGGGGTGAGCTCCTATAATTCACCCCTCCACTTT
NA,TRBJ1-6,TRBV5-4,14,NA,CASSRDRTNSPLHF,TGTGCCAGCAGTCGAGACAGAACTAATTCACCCCTCCACTTT
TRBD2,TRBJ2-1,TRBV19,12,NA,CASGLAWMGQFF,TGTGCCAGTGGACTAGCGTGGATGGGGCAGTTCTTC
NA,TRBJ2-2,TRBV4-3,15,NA,CASSRGDMNTGELFF,TGCGCCAGCAGCCGCGGTGATATGAACACCGGGGAGCTGTTTTTT
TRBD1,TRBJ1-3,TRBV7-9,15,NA,CASSFIGTEGNTIYF,TGTGCCAGCAGCTTTATTGGGACAGAGGGAAACACCATATATTTT
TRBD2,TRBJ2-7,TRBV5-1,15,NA,CASSLVAGGRGEQYF,TGCGCCAGCAGCTTGGTAGCGGGAGGCCGGGGGGAGCAGTACTTC
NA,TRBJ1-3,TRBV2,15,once,CASTSPAAAGNTIYF,TGTGCCAGCACCTCACCGGCGGCAGCTGGAAACACCATATATTTT
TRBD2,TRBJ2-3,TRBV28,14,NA,CASTGRGGPDTQYF,TGTGCCAGCACTGGAAGGGGAGGGCCCGATACGCAGTATTTT
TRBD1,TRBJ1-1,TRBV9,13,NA,CASSATGSTEAFF,TGTGCCAGCAGCGCGACAGGGTCCACTGAAGCTTTCTTT
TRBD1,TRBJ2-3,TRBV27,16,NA,CASSPRTGIRTDTQYF,TGTGCCAGCAGTCCCAGGACAGGGATCCGCACAGATACGCAGTATTTT
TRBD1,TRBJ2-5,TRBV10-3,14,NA,CAISENRGLETQYF,TGTGCCATCAGTGAAAACAGGGGGCTAGAGACCCAGTACTTC
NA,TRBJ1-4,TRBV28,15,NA,CASSTIRTGNEKLFF,TGTGCCAGCAGTACCATCCGGACGGGAAATGAAAAACTGTTTTTT
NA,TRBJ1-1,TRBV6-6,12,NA,CASSPQDTEAFF,TGTGCCAGCAGCCCTCAGGACACTGAAGCTTTCTTT
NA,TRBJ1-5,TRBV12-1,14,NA,CASIRTGCPRPQHF,TGTGCCAGCATCAGGACAGGTTGCCCGAGGCCCCAGCATTTT
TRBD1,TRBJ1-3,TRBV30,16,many,CAWSLGQAALGNTIYF,TGTGCCTGGAGTCTTGGACAGGCAGCTCTGGGAAACACCATATATTTT
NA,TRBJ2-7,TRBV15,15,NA,CATSRGGRGPYEQYF,TGTGCCACCAGCAGAGGCGGCAGGGGACCCTACGAGCAGTACTTC
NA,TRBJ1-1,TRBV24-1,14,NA,CATSDGQTQTEAFF,TGTGCCACCAGTGATGGACAGACTCAGACTGAAGCTTTCTTT
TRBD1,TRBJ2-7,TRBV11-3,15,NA,CASSLGTGISYEQYF,TGTGCCAGCAGCTTAGGGACAGGGATCTCCTACGAGCAGTACTTC
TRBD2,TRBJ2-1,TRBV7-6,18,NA,CASSLGGAAIGMDNEQFF,TGTGCCAGCAGCTTGGGAGGGGCGGCTATTGGTATGGACAATGAGCAGTTCTTC